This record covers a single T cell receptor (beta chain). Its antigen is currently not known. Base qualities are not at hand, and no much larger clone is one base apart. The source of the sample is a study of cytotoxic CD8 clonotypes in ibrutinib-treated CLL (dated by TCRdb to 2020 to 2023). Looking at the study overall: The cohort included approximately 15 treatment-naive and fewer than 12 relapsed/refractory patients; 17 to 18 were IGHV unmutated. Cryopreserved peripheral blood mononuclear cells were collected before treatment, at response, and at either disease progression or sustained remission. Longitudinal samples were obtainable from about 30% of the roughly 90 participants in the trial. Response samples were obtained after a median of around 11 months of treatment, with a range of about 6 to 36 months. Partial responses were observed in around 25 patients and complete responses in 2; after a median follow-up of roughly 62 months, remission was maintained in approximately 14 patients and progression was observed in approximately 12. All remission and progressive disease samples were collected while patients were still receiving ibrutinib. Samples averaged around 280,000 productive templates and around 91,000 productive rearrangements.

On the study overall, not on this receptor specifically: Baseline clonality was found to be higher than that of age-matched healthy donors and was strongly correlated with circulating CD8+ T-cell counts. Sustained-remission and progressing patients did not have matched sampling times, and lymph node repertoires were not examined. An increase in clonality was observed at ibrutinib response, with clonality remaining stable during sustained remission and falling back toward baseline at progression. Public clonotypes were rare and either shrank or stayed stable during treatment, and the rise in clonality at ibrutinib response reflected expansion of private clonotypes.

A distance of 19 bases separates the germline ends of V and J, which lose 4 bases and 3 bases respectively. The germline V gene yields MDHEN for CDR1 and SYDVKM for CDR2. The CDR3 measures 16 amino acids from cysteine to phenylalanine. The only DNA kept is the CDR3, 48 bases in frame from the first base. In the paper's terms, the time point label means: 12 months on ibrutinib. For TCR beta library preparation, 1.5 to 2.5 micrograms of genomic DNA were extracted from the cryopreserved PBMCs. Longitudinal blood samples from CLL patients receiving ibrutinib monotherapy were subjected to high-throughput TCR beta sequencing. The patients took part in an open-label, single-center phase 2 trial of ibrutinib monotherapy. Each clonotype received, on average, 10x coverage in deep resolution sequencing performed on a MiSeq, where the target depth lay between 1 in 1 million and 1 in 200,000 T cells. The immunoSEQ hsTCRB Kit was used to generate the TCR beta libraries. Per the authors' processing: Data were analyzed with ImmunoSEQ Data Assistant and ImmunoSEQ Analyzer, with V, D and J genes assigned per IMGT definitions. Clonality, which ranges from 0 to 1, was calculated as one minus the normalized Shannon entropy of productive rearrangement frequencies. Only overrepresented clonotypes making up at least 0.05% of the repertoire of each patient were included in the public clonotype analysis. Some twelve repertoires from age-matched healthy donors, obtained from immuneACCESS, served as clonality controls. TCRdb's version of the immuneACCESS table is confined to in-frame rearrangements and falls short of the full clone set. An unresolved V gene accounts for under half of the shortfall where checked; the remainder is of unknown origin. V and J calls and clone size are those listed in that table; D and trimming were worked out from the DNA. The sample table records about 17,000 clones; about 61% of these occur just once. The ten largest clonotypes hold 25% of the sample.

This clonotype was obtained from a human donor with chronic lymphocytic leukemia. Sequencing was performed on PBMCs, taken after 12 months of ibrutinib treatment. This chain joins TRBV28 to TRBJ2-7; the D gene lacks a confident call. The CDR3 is CASSSQTPHYYYEQYF. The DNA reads TGTGCCAGCAGTTCGCAGACTCCCCACTACTACTACGAGCAGTACTTC.